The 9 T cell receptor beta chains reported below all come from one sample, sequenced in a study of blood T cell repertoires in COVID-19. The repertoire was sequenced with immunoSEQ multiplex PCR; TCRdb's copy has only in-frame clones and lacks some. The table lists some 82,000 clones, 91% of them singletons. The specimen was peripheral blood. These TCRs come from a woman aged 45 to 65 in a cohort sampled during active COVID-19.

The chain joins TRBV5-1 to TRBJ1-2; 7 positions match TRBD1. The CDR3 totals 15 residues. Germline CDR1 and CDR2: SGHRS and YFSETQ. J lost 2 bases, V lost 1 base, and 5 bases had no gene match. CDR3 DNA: TGCGCCAGCAGCTTGACCCCGACAGGGAACTATGGCTACACCTTC. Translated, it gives CASSLTPTGNYGYTF.

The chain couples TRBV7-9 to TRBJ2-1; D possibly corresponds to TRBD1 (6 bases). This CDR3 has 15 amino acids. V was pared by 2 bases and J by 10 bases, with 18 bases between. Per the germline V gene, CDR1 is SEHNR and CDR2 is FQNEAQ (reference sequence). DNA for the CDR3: TGTGCCAGCAGCTTAAACGGACAGCCGCCAACAGAGCAGTTCTTC. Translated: CASSLNGQPPTEQFF.

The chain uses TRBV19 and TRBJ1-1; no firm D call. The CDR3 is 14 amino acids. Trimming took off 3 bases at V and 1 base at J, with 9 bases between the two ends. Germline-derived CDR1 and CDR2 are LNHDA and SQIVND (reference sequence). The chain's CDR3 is CASSISPGNTEAFF. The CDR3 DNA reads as TGTGCCAGTAGTATTTCCCCCGGGAACACTGAAGCTTTCTTT.

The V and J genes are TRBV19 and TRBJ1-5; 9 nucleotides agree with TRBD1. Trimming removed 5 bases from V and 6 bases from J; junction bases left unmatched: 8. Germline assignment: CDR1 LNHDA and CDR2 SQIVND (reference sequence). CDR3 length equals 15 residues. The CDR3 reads CASSPRQGVIQPQHF. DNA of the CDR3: TGTGCCAGTAGTCCACGACAGGGGGTCATTCAGCCCCAGCATTTT.

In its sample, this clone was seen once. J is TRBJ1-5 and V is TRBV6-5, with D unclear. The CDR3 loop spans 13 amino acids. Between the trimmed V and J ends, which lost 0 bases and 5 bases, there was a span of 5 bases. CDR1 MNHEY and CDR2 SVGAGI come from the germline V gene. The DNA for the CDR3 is TGTGCCAGCAGTTACTCCCCCGATCAGCCCCAGCATTTT. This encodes CASSYSPDQPQHF.

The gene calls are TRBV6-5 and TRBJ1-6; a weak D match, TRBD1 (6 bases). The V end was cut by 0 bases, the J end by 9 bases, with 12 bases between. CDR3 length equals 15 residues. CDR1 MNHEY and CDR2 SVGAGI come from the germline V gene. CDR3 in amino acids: CASSYSKGGGSPLHF. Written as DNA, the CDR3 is TGTGCCAGCAGTTACTCGAAGGGGGGGGGTTCACCCCTCCACTTT.

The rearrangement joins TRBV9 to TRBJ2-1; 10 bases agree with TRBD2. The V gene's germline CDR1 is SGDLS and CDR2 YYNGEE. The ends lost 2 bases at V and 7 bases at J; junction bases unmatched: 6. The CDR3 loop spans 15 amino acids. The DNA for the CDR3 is TGTGCCAGCAGCGTTGGTAGCGGGGGGAGGAATGAGCAGTTCTTC. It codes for CASSVGSGGRNEQFF.

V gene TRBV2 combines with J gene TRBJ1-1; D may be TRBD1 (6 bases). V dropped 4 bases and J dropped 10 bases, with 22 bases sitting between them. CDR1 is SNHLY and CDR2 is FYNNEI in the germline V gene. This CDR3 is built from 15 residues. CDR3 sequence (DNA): TGTGCCAGCAGTGGAGACAGGTCAGCGGGGCGATCAGCTTTCTTT. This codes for CASSGDRSAGRSAFF.

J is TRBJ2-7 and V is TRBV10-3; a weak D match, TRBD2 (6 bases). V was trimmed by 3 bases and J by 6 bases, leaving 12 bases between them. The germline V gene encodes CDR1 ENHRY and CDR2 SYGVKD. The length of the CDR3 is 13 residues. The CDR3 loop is CAISELGEAEQYF. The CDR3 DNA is TGTGCCATCAGTGAATTGGGGGAGGCCGAGCAGTACTTC.